What follows is one T cell receptor (beta chain) and its context. The data originate from a study of T cells expressing NK-cell markers. Overall study: Seven of the eight sequenced donors were HCMV-seropositive; one was seronegative.

TCRdb reprocessed the 5' RACE reads, with one entry per CDR3 protein and no DNA. In total, the table holds about 460,000 distinct CDR3 sequences. The CDR3 totals 15 residues. Looked up from germline, CDR1 is MNHEY and CDR2 is SVGAGI. Input material: blood T cells: a sorted CD56 or NKG2C T cell subset, CD4+ or CD8+ T cells, or bulk PBMC T cells (not recorded which). This TCR was sampled from a woman between 50 and 59 years old in good health. V gene TRBV6-5 combines with J gene TRBJ2-4. CDR3 region: CASSYSELAKNIQYF.